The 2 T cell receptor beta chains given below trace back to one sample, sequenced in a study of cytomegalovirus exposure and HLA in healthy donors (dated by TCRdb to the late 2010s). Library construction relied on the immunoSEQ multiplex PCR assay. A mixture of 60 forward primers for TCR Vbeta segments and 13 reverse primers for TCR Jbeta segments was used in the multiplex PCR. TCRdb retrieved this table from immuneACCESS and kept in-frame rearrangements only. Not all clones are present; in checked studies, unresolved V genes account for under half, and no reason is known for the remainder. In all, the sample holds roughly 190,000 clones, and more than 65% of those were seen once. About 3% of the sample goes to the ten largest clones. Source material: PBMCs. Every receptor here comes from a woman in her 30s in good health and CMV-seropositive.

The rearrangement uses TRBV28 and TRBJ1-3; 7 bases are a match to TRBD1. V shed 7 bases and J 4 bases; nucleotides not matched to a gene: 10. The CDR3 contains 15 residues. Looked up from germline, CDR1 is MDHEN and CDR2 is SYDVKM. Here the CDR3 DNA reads TGTGCCAGCATCCTTACAGGGGCCGAGGGAAACACCATATATTTT. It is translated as CASILTGAEGNTIYF.

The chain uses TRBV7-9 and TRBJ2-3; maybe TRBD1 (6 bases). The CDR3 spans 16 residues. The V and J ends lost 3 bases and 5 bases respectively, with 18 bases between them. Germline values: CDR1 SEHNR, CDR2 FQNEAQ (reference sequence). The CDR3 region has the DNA TGTGCCAGCAGCTTTCTTCGAAGGGGGTACGGAGATACGCAGTATTTT. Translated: CASSFLRRGYGDTQYF.